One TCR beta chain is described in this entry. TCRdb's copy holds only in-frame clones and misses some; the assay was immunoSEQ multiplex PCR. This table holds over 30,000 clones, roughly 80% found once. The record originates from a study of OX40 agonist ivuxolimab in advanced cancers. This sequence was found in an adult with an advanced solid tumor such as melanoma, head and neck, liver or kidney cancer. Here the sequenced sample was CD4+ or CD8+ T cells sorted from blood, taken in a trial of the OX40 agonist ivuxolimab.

CDR3 in amino acids: CASSEPTGVYNEQFF. CDR3 nucleotides: TGTGCCAGCAGTGAACCGACAGGGGTCTACAATGAGCAGTTCTTC. The chain uses TRBV25-1 and TRBJ2-1; 8 nucleotides match TRBD1. This CDR3 has 15 residues. Germline V gene data show CDR1 as MGHDK and CDR2 as SYGVNS. J was trimmed by 3 bases and V by 2 bases; bases with no gene match: 3.